The 22 T cell receptor beta chains listed next were all sequenced from one sample in a study of cytomegalovirus exposure and HLA in healthy donors. TCRdb keeps only in-frame clones here, not all; method: immunoSEQ multiplex PCR. Among about 240,000 clones listed, approximately 86% were seen once. Sequencing was carried out using PBMCs. These TCRs come from a woman between 25 and 40 years old in good health and CMV-seropositive.

The chain has TRBV19 and TRBJ1-3; D possibly corresponds to TRBD1 (6 bases). The CDR3 covers 16 residues. The germline CDR1 and CDR2 sequences are LNHDA and SQIVND (reference sequence). V lost 5 bases to trimming and J lost 3 bases, with 17 bases between them. The CDR3 DNA sequence: TGTGCCAGTAGTCCACCTAGGGGGTTCTTTGGAAACACCATATATTTT. It translates to CASSPPRGFFGNTIYF.

This clone has only one observation. This chain connects TRBV5-1 to TRBJ2-7; 14 nucleotides line up with TRBD2. Germline CDR1 SGHRS, CDR2 YFSETQ. The V segment lost 0 bases and the J segment 5 bases; nucleotides outside the gene matches: 7. This CDR3 has 17 residues. The DNA for the CDR3 is TGCGCCAGCAGCTTGGCCGGACTAGCGGGAGGTGACCACGAGCAGTACTTC. It encodes CASSLAGLAGGDHEQYF.

With regard to this clone: The same CDR3 is also encoded by other DNA sequences in this sample. V gene TRBV20-1 combines with J gene TRBJ1-1, with D unclear. Germline CDR1 DFQATT, CDR2 SNEGSKA (reference sequence). The CDR3 consists of 10 residues. V lost 4 bases and J lost 6, with 6 bases in between. This CDR3 is CSAIRAEAFF. The CDR3, as DNA: TGCAGTGCTATACGAGCTGAAGCTTTCTTT.

The gene calls are TRBV6-1 and TRBJ2-7; 10 nucleotides match TRBD2. The CDR3 runs 15 residues. In germline, CDR1 is MNHNS, CDR2 SASEGT. V dropped 3 bases and J dropped 2; count of bases not matched to a gene: 4. CDR3 coding DNA: TGTGCCAGCAGTGATGAACTAGCGGGGCCCTACGAGCAGTACTTC. This gives the protein CASSDELAGPYEQYF.

This clone was detected only a few times. The chain employs TRBV6-5 and TRBJ2-7; 10 bases line up with TRBD2. The CDR3 has 13 residues. In germline, CDR1 is MNHEY, CDR2 SVGAGI. V shed 5 bases, J shed 6 bases, and the junction held 4 bases outside the gene matches. CDR3 coding DNA: TGTGCCAGCAGTAGACTAGCGGGTAGCGAGCAGTACTTC. It specifies CASSRLAGSEQYF.

CDR3 region: CASSYRGSETQYF. CDR3 bases: TGTGCCAGCAGCTATCGAGGGTCGGAGACCCAGTACTTC. The J gene is TRBJ2-5, the V gene TRBV7-9, with a tentative D call TRBD2 (5 bases). The CDR3 runs 13 residues. Trimming took 4 bases from V and 5 from J, leaving 11 bases between them. Germline V gives CDR1 SEHNR, CDR2 FQNEAQ (reference sequence).

The rearrangement joins TRBV18 to TRBJ1-1; no clear D gene. V was pared by 1 base and J by 1 base, with 4 bases between. The germline gives CDR1 KGHSH, CDR2 LQKENI. CDR3 length equals 13 residues. CDR3 DNA sequence: TGTGCCAGCTCACCACAGAGGAACACTGAAGCTTTCTTT. Protein sequence: CASSPQRNTEAFF.

The genes are TRBV27 and TRBJ2-3, with 7 bases aligning to TRBD2. The V and J ends lost 3 bases and 2 bases, in that order; junction bases with no gene match: 8. Germline assignment: CDR1 MNHEY and CDR2 SMNVEV (reference sequence). The CDR3 sequence is 16 residues long. This CDR3 is CASSFSGREATDTQYF. As DNA, the CDR3 is TGTGCCAGCAGTTTCTCGGGGAGGGAGGCCACAGATACGCAGTATTTT.

The V gene is TRBV7-6, the J gene TRBJ1-1, with D unresolved. This CDR3 has 13 residues. V dropped 2 bases and J dropped 0 bases, with 4 bases sitting between them. Germline V gene data show CDR1 as SGHVS and CDR2 as FNYEAQ. DNA of the CDR3: TGTGCCAGCAGCTTAACGGTGAACACTGAAGCTTTCTTT. Protein product: CASSLTVNTEAFF.

V and J are TRBV30 and TRBJ2-7; the D gene is possibly TRBD2 (6 bases). Germline loops: CDR1 GTSNPN, CDR2 SVGIG (reference sequence). V shed 1 base and J shed 7 bases, with 14 bases lying between them. CDR3 size: 13 residues. CDR3 nucleotide sequence: TGTGCCTGGAGTGGACCCCTAGCGAGGGAGCAGTACTTC. Its protein product is CAWSGPLAREQYF.

This sequence joins TRBV5-1 and TRBJ2-7; 9 bases line up with TRBD2. With 3 bases clipped from V and 3 bases from J, the junction kept 16 bases outside the gene matches. The CDR3 is 18 amino acids. Germline V gene data show CDR1 as SGHRS and CDR2 as YFSETQ. CDR3 protein: CASSSPLSAGGMGYEQYF. DNA of the CDR3: TGCGCCAGCAGCTCCCCCTTGAGTGCGGGAGGGATGGGCTACGAGCAGTACTTC.

The V call is TRBV5-1, the J call TRBJ2-1, with D possibly being TRBD2 (6 bases). Germline values: CDR1 SGHRS, CDR2 YFSETQ. V gave up 0 bases and J gave up 0 bases, with 13 bases separating them. This CDR3 is 17 amino acids long. CDR3 nucleotide sequence: TGCGCCAGCAGCTTGGGGGTAGCGGCTAGCTCCTACAATGAGCAGTTCTTC. Translation gives CASSLGVAASSYNEQFF.

The chain couples TRBV6-5 to TRBJ2-2, with 9 bases aligning to TRBD1. There are 14 residues in the CDR3. Germline values: CDR1 MNHEY, CDR2 SVGAGI. V shed 2 bases and J 6 bases; nucleotides not matched to a gene: 1. The CDR3 DNA sequence: TGTGCCAGCAGTTACGGACAGGGGTCCGGGGAGCTGTTTTTT. This encodes CASSYGQGSGELFF.

The V gene is TRBV19, the J gene TRBJ2-7; D is ambiguous. V gave up 6 bases and J gave up 0 bases, with 9 bases separating them. CDR1 LNHDA and CDR2 SQIVND come from the germline V gene (reference sequence). The CDR3 has 13 amino acids. The CDR3 loop reads CASRVSGSYEQYF. CDR3 coding DNA: TGTGCCAGTAGGGTATCCGGCTCCTACGAGCAGTACTTC. Looking up the rest from reference TRBV19 and TRBJ2-7 gives the full variable domain: DGGITQSPKYLFRKEGQNVTLSCEQNLNHDAMYWYRQDPGQGLRLIYYSQIVNDFQKGDIAEGYSVSREKKESFPLTVTSAQKNPTAFYLCASRVSGSYEQYFGPGTRLTVT.

In DNA form, the CDR3 reads TGTGCCAGCAGCCGCGGGCCCCTCACTGAAGCTTTCTTT. Translated, it gives CASSRGPLTEAFF. The chain couples TRBV11-2 to TRBJ1-1; D is ambiguous. CDR3 length equals 13 residues. Trimming left V 5 bases short and J 4 bases short, with 11 bases between. Germline CDR1 and CDR2: SGHAT and FQNNGV. The full variable domain, its missing parts supplied by reference TRBV11-2 and TRBJ1-1, is EAGVAQSPRYKIIEKRQSVAFWCNPISGHATLYWYQQILGQGPKLLIQFQNNGVVDDSQLPKDRFSAERLKGVDSTLKIQPAKLEDSAVYLCASSRGPLTEAFFGQGTRLTVV.

The DNA for the CDR3 is TGTGCCGGGCACAGGCAGACTGGGGCCAACGTCCTGACTTTC. Translating gives CAGHRQTGANVLTF. This rearrangement joins TRBV11-2 to TRBJ2-6; possible D gene TRBD1, 5 bases. Trimming removed 11 bases at V and 2 bases at J, with 13 bases between. CDR3 length: 14 residues. Germline V gene lookup returns CDR1 SGHAT and CDR2 FQNNGV.

The chain recombines TRBV6-1 with TRBJ2-5; 7 nucleotides match TRBD2. Unmatched junction bases numbered 13, after V lost 4 bases and J lost 2 bases. CDR1 is MNHNS and CDR2 is SASEGT in the germline V gene. The CDR3 contains 17 residues. The CDR3 is CASSGGWSSGTQETQYF. The CDR3 DNA reads as TGTGCCAGCAGTGGAGGGTGGTCTAGCGGCACTCAAGAGACCCAGTACTTC.

This chain links TRBV27 with TRBJ2-7; D unresolved. The germline V and J ends were trimmed by 6 bases and 3 bases, with 12 bases remaining between them. The germline V gene encodes CDR1 MNHEY and CDR2 SMNVEV (reference sequence). CDR3 length equals 13 residues. In nucleotides, the CDR3 is TGTGCCAGCAGACCTAGATCATACTACGAGCAGTACTTC. It specifies CASRPRSYYEQYF.

The chain combines TRBV18 with TRBJ2-5; D is uncertain. Trimming cost V 2 bases and J 5 bases, with 12 bases left between them. The CDR3 totals 14 residues. In germline, CDR1 is KGHSH, CDR2 LQKENI. The CDR3 sequence is CASSPISIRETQYF. The CDR3, as DNA: TGTGCCAGCTCACCAATCTCGATACGGGAGACCCAGTACTTC. Looking up the rest from reference TRBV18 and TRBJ2-5 gives the full variable domain: NAGVMQNPRHLVRRRGQEARLRCSPMKGHSHVYWYRQLPEEGLKFMVYLQKENIIDESGMPKERFSAEFPKEGPSILRIQQVVRGDSAAYFCASSPISIRETQYFGPGTRLLVL.

This rearrangement joins TRBV25-1 to TRBJ1-1; no reliable D call. The CDR3 runs 13 residues. CDR1 is MGHDK, CDR2 SYGVNS, per germline. V was cut by 5 bases and J by 1 base, with 8 bases left in between. DNA of the CDR3: TGTGCCAGCAGTCTCAGGAAGAACACTGAAGCTTTCTTT. Translated, it gives CASSLRKNTEAFF.

The V and J genes are TRBV25-1 and TRBJ2-5, with 8 bases fitting TRBD1. CDR3 size: 16 residues. Looked up from germline, CDR1 is MGHDK and CDR2 is SYGVNS. The V gene end was trimmed by 3 bases and the J gene end by 2 bases; junction bases not matched to a gene: 8. This CDR3 reads CASSEGGQVAQETQYF. Here the CDR3 DNA reads TGTGCCAGCAGTGAGGGGGGACAGGTGGCACAAGAGACCCAGTACTTC.

This chain uses TRBV5-1 with TRBJ1-4, with TRBD1 matching over 7 bases. This CDR3 region has 16 residues. V dropped 1 base and J dropped 3; count of bases not matched to a gene: 6. Germline CDR1 SGHRS, CDR2 YFSETQ. CDR3: CASSLNIQGSNEKLFF. The CDR3 DNA sequence: TGCGCCAGCAGCTTGAACATACAGGGGTCTAATGAAAAACTGTTTTTT.